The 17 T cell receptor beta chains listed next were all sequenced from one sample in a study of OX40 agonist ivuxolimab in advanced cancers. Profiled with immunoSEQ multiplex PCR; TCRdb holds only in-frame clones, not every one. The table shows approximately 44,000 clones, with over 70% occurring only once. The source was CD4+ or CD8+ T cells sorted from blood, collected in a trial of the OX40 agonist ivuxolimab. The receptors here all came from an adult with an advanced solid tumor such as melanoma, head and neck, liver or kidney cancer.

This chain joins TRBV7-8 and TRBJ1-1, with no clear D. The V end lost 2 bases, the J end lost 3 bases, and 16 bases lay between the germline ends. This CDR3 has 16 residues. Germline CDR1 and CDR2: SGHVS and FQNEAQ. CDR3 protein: CASSLRYAHSDTEAFF. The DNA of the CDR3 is TGTGCCAGCAGCTTACGCTACGCCCACAGTGACACTGAAGCTTTCTTT.

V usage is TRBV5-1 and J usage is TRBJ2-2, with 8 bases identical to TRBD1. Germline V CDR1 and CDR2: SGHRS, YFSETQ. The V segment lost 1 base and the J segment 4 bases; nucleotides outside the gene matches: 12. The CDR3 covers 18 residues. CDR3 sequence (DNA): TGCGCCAGCAGCTTGCCGGCACAGGGGGTTCTTGCCACCGGGGAGCTGTTTTTT. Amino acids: CASSLPAQGVLATGELFF. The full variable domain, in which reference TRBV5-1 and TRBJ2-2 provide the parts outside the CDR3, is KAGVTQTPRYLIKTRGQQVTLSCSPISGHRSVSWYQQTPGQGLQFLFEYFSETQRNKGNFPGRFSGRQFSNSRSEMNVSTLELGDSALYLCASSLPAQGVLATGELFFGEGSRLTVL.

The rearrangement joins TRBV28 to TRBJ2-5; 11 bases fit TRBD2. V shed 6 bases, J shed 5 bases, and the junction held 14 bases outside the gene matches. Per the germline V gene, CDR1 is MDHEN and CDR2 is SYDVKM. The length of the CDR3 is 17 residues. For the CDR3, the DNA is TGTGCCAGCAGCCTCAACCTAGCGGGAGGCCTTGGGGAGACCCAGTACTTC. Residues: CASSLNLAGGLGETQYF.

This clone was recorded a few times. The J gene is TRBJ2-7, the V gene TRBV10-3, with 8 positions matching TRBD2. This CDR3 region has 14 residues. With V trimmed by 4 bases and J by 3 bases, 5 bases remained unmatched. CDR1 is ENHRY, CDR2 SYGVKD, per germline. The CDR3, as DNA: TGTGCCATCAGTGTGGGACTAGAAAGCTACGAGCAGTACTTC. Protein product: CAISVGLESYEQYF.

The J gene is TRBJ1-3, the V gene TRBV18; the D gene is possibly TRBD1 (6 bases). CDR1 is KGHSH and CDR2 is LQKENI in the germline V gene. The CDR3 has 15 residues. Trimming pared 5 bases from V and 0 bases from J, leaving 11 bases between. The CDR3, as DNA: TGTGCCAGCTCAGACAGGCGAAGCTCTGGAAACACCATATATTTT. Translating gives CASSDRRSSGNTIYF.

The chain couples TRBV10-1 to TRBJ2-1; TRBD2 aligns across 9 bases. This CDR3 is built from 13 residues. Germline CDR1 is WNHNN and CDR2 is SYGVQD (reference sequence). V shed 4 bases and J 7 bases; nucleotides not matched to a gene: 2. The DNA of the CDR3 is TGCGCCAGCAGTGGGCTAGCGGGAAATGAGCAGTTCTTC. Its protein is CASSGLAGNEQFF.

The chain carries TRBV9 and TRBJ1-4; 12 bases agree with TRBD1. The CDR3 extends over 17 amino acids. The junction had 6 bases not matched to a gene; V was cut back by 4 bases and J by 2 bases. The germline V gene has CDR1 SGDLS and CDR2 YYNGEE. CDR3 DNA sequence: TGTGCCAGCAGCATCGGGACAGGGGGCTGGACTAATGAAAAACTGTTTTTT. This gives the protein CASSIGTGGWTNEKLFF.

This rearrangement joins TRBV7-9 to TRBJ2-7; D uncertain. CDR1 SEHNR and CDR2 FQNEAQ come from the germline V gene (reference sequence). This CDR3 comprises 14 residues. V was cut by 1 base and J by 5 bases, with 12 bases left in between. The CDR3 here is CASSLVLLGNEQYF. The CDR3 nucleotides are TGTGCCAGCAGCTTAGTCTTGTTAGGGAACGAGCAGTACTTC. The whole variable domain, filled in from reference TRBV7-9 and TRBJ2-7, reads DTGVSQNPRHKITKRGQNVTFRCDPISEHNRLYWYRQTLGQGPEFLTYFQNEAQLEKSRLLSDRFSAERPKGSFSTLEIQRTEQGDSAMYLCASSLVLLGNEQYFGPGTRLTVT.

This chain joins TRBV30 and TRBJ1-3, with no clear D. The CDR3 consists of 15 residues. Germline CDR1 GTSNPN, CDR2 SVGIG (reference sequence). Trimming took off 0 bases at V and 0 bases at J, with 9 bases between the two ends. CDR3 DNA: TGTGCCTGGAGTGTACGACGGTCCTCTGGAAACACCATATATTTT. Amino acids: CAWSVRRSSGNTIYF.

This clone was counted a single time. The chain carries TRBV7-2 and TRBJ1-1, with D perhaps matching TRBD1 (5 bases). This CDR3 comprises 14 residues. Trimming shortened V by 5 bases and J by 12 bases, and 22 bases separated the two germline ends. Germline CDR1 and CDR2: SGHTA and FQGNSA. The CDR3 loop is CASSRASDRFGTFF. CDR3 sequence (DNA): TGTGCCAGCAGCCGCGCCAGCGACAGATTCGGCACTTTCTTT. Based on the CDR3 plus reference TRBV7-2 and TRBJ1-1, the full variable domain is GAGVSQSPSNKVTEKGKDVELRCDPISGHTALYWYRQSLGQGLEFLIYFQGNSAPDKSGLPSDRFSAERTGGSVSTLTIQRTQQEDSAVYLCASSRASDRFGTFFGQGTRLTVV.

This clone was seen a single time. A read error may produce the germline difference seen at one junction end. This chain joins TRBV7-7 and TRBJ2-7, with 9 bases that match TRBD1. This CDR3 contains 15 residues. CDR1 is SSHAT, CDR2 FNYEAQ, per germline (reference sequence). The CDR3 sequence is CASSFGTGKVYEQYF. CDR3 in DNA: TGTGCTAGCAGCTTTGGGACAGGGAAGGTATACGAGCAGTACTTC.

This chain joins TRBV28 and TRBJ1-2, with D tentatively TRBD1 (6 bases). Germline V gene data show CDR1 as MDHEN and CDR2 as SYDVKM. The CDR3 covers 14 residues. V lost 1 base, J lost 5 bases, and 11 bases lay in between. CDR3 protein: CASSLLSRGYGYTF. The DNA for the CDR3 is TGTGCCAGCAGTTTATTGAGCAGGGGATATGGCTACACCTTC.

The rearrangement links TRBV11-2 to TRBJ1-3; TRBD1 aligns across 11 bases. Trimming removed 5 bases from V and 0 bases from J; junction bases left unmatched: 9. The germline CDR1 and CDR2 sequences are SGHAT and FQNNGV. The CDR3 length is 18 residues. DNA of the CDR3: TGTGCCAGCAGCCGGACAGGGGGCTATTCCGTCTCTGGAAACACCATATATTTT. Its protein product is CASSRTGGYSVSGNTIYF.

CDR3 sequence: CAISVSGEKLFF. The CDR3 nucleotides are TGTGCCATCAGTGTTTCTGGTGAAAAACTGTTTTTT. The chain couples TRBV10-3 to TRBJ1-4; D unclear. The V end lost 4 bases, the J end lost 7 bases, and 7 bases lay between the germline ends. Germline assignment: CDR1 ENHRY and CDR2 SYGVKD. The length of the CDR3 is 12 residues.

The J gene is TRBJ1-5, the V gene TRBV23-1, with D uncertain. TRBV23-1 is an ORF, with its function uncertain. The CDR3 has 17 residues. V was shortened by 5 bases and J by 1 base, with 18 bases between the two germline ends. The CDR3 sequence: CASSKDVPGESNQPQHF. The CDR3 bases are TGCGCCAGCAGTAAGGACGTCCCCGGGGAAAGCAATCAGCCCCAGCATTTT.

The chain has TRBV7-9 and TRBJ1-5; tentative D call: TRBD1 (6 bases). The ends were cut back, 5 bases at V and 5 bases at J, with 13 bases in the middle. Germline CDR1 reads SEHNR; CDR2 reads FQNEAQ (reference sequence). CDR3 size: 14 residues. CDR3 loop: CASSPGTRDQPQHF. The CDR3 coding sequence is TGTGCCAGCAGCCCCGGGACACGAGATCAGCCCCAGCATTTT.

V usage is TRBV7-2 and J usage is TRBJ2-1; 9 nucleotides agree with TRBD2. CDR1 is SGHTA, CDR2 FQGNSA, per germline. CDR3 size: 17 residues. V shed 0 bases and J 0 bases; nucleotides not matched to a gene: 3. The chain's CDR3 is CASSLAPSGVSYNEQFF. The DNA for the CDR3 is TGTGCCAGCAGCTTAGCGCCTAGCGGGGTCTCCTACAATGAGCAGTTCTTC.